The 21 T cell receptor beta chains given below trace back to one sample, sequenced in a study of patients and donors after allogeneic stem cell transplantation. Using its own MiXCR run on the RT-PCR reads, TCRdb lists one record per CDR3 protein. Among around 150,000 distinct CDR3 sequences listed, over 25% were seen once. The sequencing input was blood, either unsorted or a sorted T cell fraction (not recorded which). The origin of the receptors is a human donor who was either an allogeneic HSCT recipient or a stem cell or donor lymphocyte infusion donor (not recorded which). It is not recorded whose cells these are; they may come from a transplant donor.

The chain recombines TRBV7-9 with TRBJ1-2; 7 positions match TRBD1. Germline V CDR1 and CDR2: SEHNR, FQNEAQ (reference sequence). Trimming cost V 5 bases and J 3 bases; bases outside gene matches: 15. This CDR3 has 17 amino acids. CDR3 region: CASSPSWGDRDYYGYTF. The CDR3 coding sequence is TGTGCCAGCAGCCCTTCGTGGGGAGACAGGGATTACTATGGCTACACCTTC. Full variable domain (missing parts from reference TRBV7-9 and TRBJ1-2): DTGVSQNPRHKITKRGQNVTFRCDPISEHNRLYWYRQTLGQGPEFLTYFQNEAQLEKSRLLSDRFSAERPKGSFSTLEIQRTEQGDSAMYLCASSPSWGDRDYYGYTFGSGTRLTVV.

The rearrangement joins TRBV29-1 to TRBJ2-5, with 10 bases aligning to TRBD1. In germline, CDR1 is SQVTM, CDR2 ANQGSEA. The CDR3 is 13 amino acids. V shed 6 bases and J 4 bases; nucleotides not matched to a gene: 5. CDR3: CSVRTGGGETQYF. DNA for the CDR3: TGCAGCGTCCGGACAGGGGGTGGAGAGACCCAGTACTTC.

This clonotype was seen ten or more times. The chain employs TRBV6-5 and TRBJ1-2; D is possibly TRBD1 (5 bases). Trimming cost V 4 bases and J 4 bases, with 10 bases left between them. There are 13 residues in the CDR3. Germline V gene data show CDR1 as MNHEY and CDR2 as SVGAGI. The CDR3, as DNA: TGTGCCAGCAGTTCAGGGATGCGCTATGGCTACACCTTC. Translation: CASSSGMRYGYTF.

This chain joins TRBV29-1 and TRBJ2-7; TRBD2 matches 8 bases. CDR3 length: 14 amino acids. After removal of 2 bases from V and 3 bases from J, the junction contained 6 bases not matched to a gene. Germline V gene data show CDR1 as SQVTM and CDR2 as ANQGSEA. DNA for the CDR3: TGCAGCGTTGAAAGTCTTACTAGCGGCTACGAGCAGTACTTC. Protein: CSVESLTSGYEQYF.

The rearrangement links TRBV20-1 to TRBJ2-1; tentatively, D is TRBD1 or TRBD2 (5 bases each). V gave up 2 bases and J gave up 4 bases, with 12 bases separating them. Germline V CDR1 and CDR2: DFQATT, SNEGSKA (reference sequence). CDR3 size: 14 residues. The CDR3 DNA is TGCAGTGCTAGAAGTCAGGGACCTTACAATGAGCAGTTCTTC. This translates into CSARSQGPYNEQFF.

This chain joins TRBV4-3 and TRBJ2-7; 7 nucleotides match TRBD1. Trimming removed 2 bases from V and 3 bases from J; junction bases left unmatched: 7. The CDR3 totals 15 residues. Germline CDR1 LGHNA, CDR2 YSLEER. The CDR3 region has the DNA TGCGCCAGCAGCCAACTGTCGGGACAGTTCTACGAGCAGTACTTC. This sequence encodes CASSQLSGQFYEQYF.

This clonotype was counted only a few times. The chain combines TRBV5-1 with TRBJ2-1; tentatively, D is TRBD2 (5 bases). The germline CDR1 and CDR2 sequences are SGHRS and YFSETQ. The V end was cut by 4 bases, the J end by 0 bases, with 14 bases between. The CDR3 runs 16 residues. The DNA for the CDR3 is TGCGCCAGCAGCCCCCTCGGGAAGGGCTCCTACAATGAGCAGTTCTTC. Translation gives CASSPLGKGSYNEQFF.

This chain uses TRBV12-3 or TRBV12-4 with TRBJ1-1; no definite D call. The CDR3 totals 14 residues. With 5 bases removed from V and 1 base from J, the gap between germline ends came to 11 bases. CDR3 coding DNA: TGTGCCAGCAGTAGGTACACGACGAACACTGAAGCTTTCTTT. It codes for CASSRYTTNTEAFF.

The chain uses TRBV11-2 and TRBJ2-2; D is undetermined. CDR3 length: 13 residues. CDR1 SGHAT and CDR2 FQNNGV come from the germline V gene. V lost 0 bases and J 5 bases, leaving 4 bases between the germline ends. The CDR3: CASSLDLTGELFF. The CDR3 DNA reads TGTGCCAGCAGCTTAGATCTAACCGGGGAGCTGTTTTTT.

The sample holds a few counts of this clonotype. The V call is TRBV12-3 or TRBV12-4, the J call TRBJ2-1; 9 nucleotides align to TRBD2. The J segment lost 4 bases and the V segment lost 7 bases, leaving 5 bases of the junction unmatched. The CDR3 consists of 14 residues. As DNA, the CDR3 is TGTGCCAGCACCGGGCTAGCGGGGTACAATGAGCAGTTCTTC. Translation: CASTGLAGYNEQFF.

This chain links TRBV5-1 with TRBJ1-2, with D possibly matching TRBD1 (6 bases). The germline V gene encodes CDR1 SGHRS and CDR2 YFSETQ. The germline V and J ends were trimmed by 1 base and 4 bases, with 11 bases remaining between them. The CDR3 loop spans 14 amino acids. CDR3 sequence (DNA): TGCGCCAGCAGCTTGTCGGGGGCAGCCTATGGCTACACCTTC. Protein product: CASSLSGAAYGYTF.

The rearrangement joins TRBV7-9 to TRBJ2-3; 11 nucleotides line up with TRBD2. J gave up 2 bases and V 7 bases, and 5 bases lay outside the gene matches. Germline V lookup: CDR1 SEHNR, CDR2 FQNEAQ (reference sequence). The CDR3 runs 15 residues. In DNA form, the CDR3 reads TGTGCCAGCACCCAGGGACTAGCGGTCACAGATACGCAGTATTTT. Translated, it gives CASTQGLAVTDTQYF.

This clonotype has a count of ten or more. The junction departs from germline at one end; a sequencing error may be responsible. The rearrangement joins TRBV7-7 to TRBJ2-5; tentative D call: TRBD1 (6 bases). The CDR3 has 12 amino acids. Germline CDR1 SSHAT, CDR2 FNYEAQ (reference sequence). The DNA of the CDR3 is TGTGCTAGCAGCTCTCAGGGGGAGACCCAGTACTTC. This encodes CASSSQGETQYF. The entire variable domain, with the rest obtained from reference TRBV7-7 and TRBJ2-5, is as follows: GAGVSQSPRYKVTKRGQDVTLRCDPISSHATLYWYQQALGQGPEFLTYFNYEAQPDKSGLPSDRFSAERPEGSISTLTIQRTEQRDSAMYRCASSSQGETQYFGPGTRLLVL.

The chain joins TRBV29-1 to TRBJ2-1; 11 nucleotides align to TRBD2. V was pared by 4 bases and J by 10 bases, with 9 bases of the junction left unmatched. The CDR3 runs 14 residues. Germline V CDR1 and CDR2: SQVTM, ANQGSEA. CDR3 residues: CSVVGGLAGREQFF. In DNA, the CDR3 is TGCAGCGTTGTAGGTGGACTAGCGGGCAGGGAGCAGTTCTTC.

The CDR3 region has the DNA TGTGCCAGCTCACTGGGACAGGGGGCTGGTGAGACCCAGTACTTC. This codes for CASSLGQGAGETQYF. The chain employs TRBV18 and TRBJ2-5; 12 bases are a match to TRBD1. CDR3 size: 15 residues. Unmatched junction bases numbered 5, after V lost 4 bases and J lost 5 bases. In germline, CDR1 is KGHSH, CDR2 LQKENI. Drawing the rest from reference TRBV18 and TRBJ2-5, the complete variable domain is NAGVMQNPRHLVRRRGQEARLRCSPMKGHSHVYWYRQLPEEGLKFMVYLQKENIIDESGMPKERFSAEFPKEGPSILRIQQVVRGDSAAYFCASSLGQGAGETQYFGPGTRLLVL.

This clonotype has only a few counts. This chain uses TRBV21-1 with TRBJ2-4; the D call TRBD1 from the table was never checked on the DNA. TRBV21-1 is flagged as a pseudogene. This CDR3 region has 15 residues. The CDR3 nucleotides read TGTGCCAGCTTAGTGGTCAGGGCAGCCAAAAACATTCAGTACTTC. Its protein is CASLVVRAAKNIQYF.

The chain is built from TRBV11-3 and TRBJ2-1; TRBD2 aligns across 13 bases. J lost 8 bases, V lost 5 bases, and 6 bases had no gene match. The CDR3 has 15 residues. Germline CDR1 and CDR2: SGHNT and YENEEA. CDR3 in DNA: TGTGCCAGCAGCCGGACTAGCGGGAGTGGGTATGAGCAGTTCTTC. This translates into CASSRTSGSGYEQFF.

This sequence joins TRBV10-2 and TRBJ2-3; D remains unclear. The CDR3 spans 15 residues. The germline V gene has CDR1 WSHSY and CDR2 SAAADI. The germline V and J ends were trimmed by 3 bases and 5 bases, with 15 bases remaining between them. The CDR3 sequence: CASSDWSPKGDTQYF. CDR3 DNA: TGCGCCAGCAGTGATTGGAGCCCAAAGGGAGATACGCAGTATTTT.

This clonotype was seen more than once but under ten times. The chain's CDR3 is CASSQDYGFNQPQHF. The CDR3 region has the DNA TGCGCCAGCAGCCAAGATTACGGGTTCAATCAGCCCCAGCATTTT. The gene calls are TRBV4-3 and TRBJ1-5; D unresolved. Trimming shortened V by 0 bases and J by 3 bases, and 9 bases separated the two germline ends. Germline CDR1 LGHNA, CDR2 YSLEER. The CDR3 totals 15 residues.

This clonotype was seen at least ten times. This rearrangement joins TRBV7-9 to TRBJ1-1; possible D gene TRBD1, 5 bases. This CDR3 comprises 14 residues. The germline CDR1 and CDR2 sequences are SEHNR and FQNEAQ (reference sequence). V was pared by 7 bases and J by 4 bases, with 16 bases between. The CDR3 protein is CASTRSLGGTEAFF. CDR3 DNA: TGTGCCAGCACCAGATCGTTGGGGGGCACTGAAGCTTTCTTT.

This clonotype turned up a few times. This chain uses TRBV7-9 with TRBJ2-1; 10 nucleotides match TRBD2. After removal of 2 bases from V and 6 bases from J, the junction contained 4 bases not matched to a gene. Germline values: CDR1 SEHNR, CDR2 FQNEAQ (reference sequence). CDR3 length equals 15 residues. CDR3: CASSLIAGGANEQFF. CDR3 sequence (DNA): TGTGCCAGCAGCTTAATAGCGGGAGGTGCCAATGAGCAGTTCTTC.